This is a list of T cell receptor beta chains from one sample in a study of vaccination and CD4 T cells after COVID-19. For these TCRs, the target antigens are not known. TCRdb re-called the PCR reads through MiXCR, storing one row per CDR3 protein. The sample lists 7,800 or so distinct CDR3 sequences, around half occurring once. What was sequenced was CD4+ T cells from blood, cultured in vitro. Receptor source: a human donor who had recovered from COVID-19. The CDR3 runs from the conserved cysteine through the conserved F or W. Each record gives: V gene, J gene, clone size, D gene, CDR3 DNA, CDR3 protein. D genes are given only for firm matches. Part of the rows lack a size; the others show once, few, many or a class for expanded clones.

TRBV7-8	TRBJ2-1	.	.	TGTGCCAGCAACCACGACTCCGCTTACAATGAGCAGTTCTTC	CASNHDSAYNEQFF
TRBV6-2/TRBV6-3	TRBJ1-2	.	TRBD1	TGTGCCAGCAGGCGCCCAGGGGGCTACTATGGCTACACCTTC	CASRRPGGYYGYTF
TRBV7-2	TRBJ1-1	.	TRBD1	TGTGCCAGCAGCTCTTATCCCAGGGGGCTGAACACTGAAGCTTTCTTT	CASSSYPRGLNTEAFF
TRBV7-3	TRBJ2-2	.	TRBD1	TGTGCCAGCAGCCAGGGGGTTTACACCGGGGAGCTGTTTTTT	CASSQGVYTGELFF
TRBV5-1	TRBJ1-2	few	TRBD1	TGCGCCAGCAGCCCGGGACAGGAGTTCTATGGCTACACCTTC	CASSPGQEFYGYTF
TRBV20-1	TRBJ2-1	.	.	TGCAGTGCTAGAGGAGGCCCACTCGCCAATGAGCAGTTCTTC	CSARGGPLANEQFF
TRBV4-2	TRBJ2-1	few	TRBD2	TGTGCCAGCAGCGAAGACACTAGCGGGAGGGTACTGAATAGGAATGAGCAGTTCTTC	CASSEDTSGRVLNRNEQFF
TRBV27	TRBJ1-6	few	.	TGTGCCAGCAGTTCCCCCAGGGGTGGTAATTCACCCCTCCACTTT	CASSSPRGGNSPLHF
TRBV19	TRBJ1-5	.	.	TGTGCCAGTAGTATGGGGACTTATCAGCCCCAGCATTTT	CASSMGTYQPQHF
TRBV12-3/TRBV12-4	TRBJ1-5	hyperexpanded	.	TGTGCCAGCAGTTTTTGGGGGAATAGCAATCAGCCCCAGCATTTT	CASSFWGNSNQPQHF
TRBV20-1	TRBJ1-6	few	.	TGCAGTGCTAGGGGACCGGGACACAATAATTCACCCCTCCACTTT	CSARGPGHNNSPLHF
TRBV30	TRBJ1-2	few	.	TGTGCCTGGAGTGCACAGGGAGGAAATGGCTACACCTTC	CAWSAQGGNGYTF
TRBV28	TRBJ1-5	.	.	TGTGCCAGCAGTTTCCCCCGGGAGGCGGGCAATCAGCCCCAGCATTTT	CASSFPREAGNQPQHF
TRBV20-1	TRBJ2-5	medium-sized	TRBD2	TGCAGTGCTCGGGGGGGGGCGCCAGAGACCCAGTACTTC	CSARGGAPETQYF
TRBV2	TRBJ2-2	.	TRBD1	TGTGCCAGCAGCGGGGACAGGGGGAACACCGGGGAGCTGTTTTTT	CASSGDRGNTGELFF
TRBV12-3/TRBV12-4	TRBJ1-3	once	TRBD1	TGTGCCAGCAGTTGGGACAGGGGAGGCACCATATATTTT	CASSWDRGGTIYF
TRBV6-5	TRBJ2-1	few	TRBD1	TGTGCCAGCAGTTCTCGACAGGGTTTGAATGAGCAGTTCTTC	CASSSRQGLNEQFF
TRBV9	TRBJ1-1	.	.	TGTGCCAGCAGCTCCATTCGGGGTGGAGGAAGAGCTTTCTTT	CASSSIRGGGRAFF
TRBV6-1	TRBJ2-2	.	TRBD1	TGTGCCAGCAGTCGACAGGGGACCGGGGAGCTGTTTTTT	CASSRQGTGELFF
TRBV27	TRBJ1-1	.	TRBD1	TGTGCCAGCAGGGGTACTGGCCAGGGGGCCTGGGCTGAAGCTTTCTTT	CASRGTGQGAWAEAFF
TRBV19	TRBJ2-1	.	.	TGTGCCAGTATGGGGGCGGGACAGATCAATGAGCAGTTCTTC	CASMGAGQINEQFF
TRBV20-1	TRBJ1-3	.	.	TGCAGTGCTAGAGAGCGGGGCTTCTACCTTGGAAACACCATATATTTT	CSARERGFYLGNTIYF
TRBV18	TRBJ1-1	.	.	TGTGCCAGCTCACCTGACCCGAACACTGAAGCTTTCTTT	CASSPDPNTEAFF
TRBV11-2	TRBJ2-3	.	.	TGTGCCAGCAGCCAAACCCCGTCTCTCCGCGGAGGCCGCACAGATACGCAGTATTTT	CASSQTPSLRGGRTDTQYF